The 21 T cell receptor beta chains in this list originate from one sample, sequenced in a study of spatial heterogeneity in lung cancer. Study conclusions and caveats: Expanded alpha and beta TCR counts within tumors tracked tumor mutation counts.

Described time point: sample taken at primary tumor resection. Each CDR3 protein gets one entry after TCRdb re-called the 5' RACE reads with MiXCR. The table lists over 15,000 distinct CDR3 sequences, approximately 7% of them singletons, with around a fifth in the top ten. No antigens are known for them. This sample comprised lung tumor tissue, obtained at surgery. These receptors all come from a female donor with early-stage non-small cell lung cancer.

This clonotype occurred many times. This beta chain is an off-target read within a library intended for alpha chains, so its frequency means little. This sequence joins TRBV5-1 and TRBJ2-2; D is unresolved. The CDR3 extends over 14 amino acids. V shed 0 bases and J shed 4 bases, with 7 bases lying between them. CDR1 and CDR2 from the germline V gene are SGHRS and YFSETQ. The CDR3 region has the DNA TGCGCCAGCAGCTTGGAACGTCCCACCGGGGAGCTGTTTTTT. This translates into CASSLERPTGELFF.

This clonotype has ten or more counts. Because this beta chain is a stray read in a library intended to capture alpha chains, its abundance should not be given much weight. J is TRBJ2-2 and V is TRBV5-1; 7 bases match TRBD2. Germline V gene lookup returns CDR1 SGHRS and CDR2 YFSETQ. This CDR3 comprises 15 residues. Losses at the gene ends were 3 bases for V and 3 bases for J; bases not matched to a gene: 5. CDR3 bases: TGCGCCAGCAGCTCGGGCGGGGGTGACACCGGGGAGCTGTTTTTT. It specifies CASSSGGGDTGELFF.

On this clonotype: Because this beta chain is a stray read in a library intended to capture alpha chains, its abundance should not be given much weight. This chain joins TRBV9 and TRBJ2-5, with D maybe TRBD1 (5 bases). This CDR3 contains 14 residues. Germline CDR1 SGDLS, CDR2 YYNGEE. V was pared by 0 bases and J by 4 bases, with 10 bases between. CDR3 sequence (DNA): TGTGCCAGCAGCGTAGAGGTCCAGGGAGAGACCCAGTACTTC. Residues: CASSVEVQGETQYF.

This clonotype was picked up many times. In a library made to pick up alpha chains, this beta chain is a stray read with a size that means little. The genes are TRBV10-3 and TRBJ2-1, with unresolved D. Germline V gene lookup returns CDR1 ENHRY and CDR2 SYGVKD. The CDR3 has 16 residues. Trimming stripped 4 bases from V and 5 bases from J, with 18 bases between. Written as DNA, the CDR3 is TGTGCCATCAGTGGATCCGGGCGTGGGGTAAACAATGAGCAGTTCTTC. This gives the protein CAISGSGRGVNNEQFF.

On this clonotype: This beta chain was picked up by a library intended for alpha chains and is off target, so its count carries little meaning. The V gene is TRBV7-9, the J gene TRBJ2-1; D not certain. V lost 5 bases, J lost 7 bases, and 12 bases lay in between. The germline V gene encodes CDR1 SEHNR and CDR2 FQNEAQ (reference sequence). The CDR3 covers 13 residues. The CDR3: CASSPQERNEQFF. As DNA, the CDR3 is TGTGCCAGCAGCCCACAAGAAAGGAATGAGCAGTTCTTC.

This clonotype is large (0.1 to 1%) within its sample. This beta chain is a stray read from a library made for alpha chains; its abundance is not meaningful. The rearrangement links TRBV5-1 to TRBJ2-7; D is unresolved. The CDR3 loop spans 13 amino acids. With 0 bases removed from V and 0 bases from J, the gap between germline ends came to 4 bases. Germline V gene sequence: CDR1 SGHRS, CDR2 YFSETQ. The DNA for the CDR3 is TGCGCCAGCAGCTTGGAGGTCTCCTACGAGCAGTACTTC. Encoded protein: CASSLEVSYEQYF.

This clonotype was observed at least ten times. The library was built for alpha chains, so this beta chain is an off-target read and its size means little. V and J are TRBV20-1 and TRBJ2-7, with D perhaps TRBD1 or TRBD2 (5 bases each). The CDR3 length is 14 residues. Germline lookup yields CDR1 DFQATT and CDR2 SNEGSKA (reference sequence). Trimming left V 2 bases short and J 0 bases short, with 11 bases between. CDR3 in DNA: TGCAGTGCTAGACCCGGGACCGGCTCCTACGAGCAGTACTTC. Its translation: CSARPGTGSYEQYF.

There are a few counts of this clonotype. This beta chain lies outside the target of a library built for alpha chains; its clone size means little. The rearrangement uses TRBV28 and TRBJ1-1, with TRBD1 matching over 7 bases. The CDR3 contains 18 residues. V lost 4 bases to trimming and J lost 0 bases; unmatched junction nucleotides: 14. Germline V gives CDR1 MDHEN, CDR2 SYDVKM. The CDR3 reads CASSSAPTGTPMNTEAFF. In DNA, the CDR3 is TGTGCCAGCAGTTCGGCCCCGACAGGGACCCCCATGAACACTGAAGCTTTCTTT.

This clonotype occurred many times. For a library built for alpha chains, this beta chain is a stray read; little rests on its size. The V call is TRBV18, the J call TRBJ1-4; D uncertain. The CDR3 spans 11 residues. Germline V lookup: CDR1 KGHSH, CDR2 LQKENI. V dropped 5 bases and J dropped 13 bases, with 11 bases sitting between them. The CDR3 reads CASSNDRRLFF. The DNA for the CDR3 is TGTGCCAGCTCAAACGATCGGAGACTGTTTTTT.

In this sample, this clonotype turned up many times. This beta chain lies outside the target of a library built for alpha chains; its clone size means little. V and J are TRBV28 and TRBJ2-7, with a tentative D call TRBD2 (5 bases). This CDR3 comprises 15 residues. The germline V gene encodes CDR1 MDHEN and CDR2 SYDVKM. The V end was cut by 2 bases, the J end by 2 bases, with 13 bases between. DNA of the CDR3: TGTGCCAGCAGTTTAGAGAGGGCCAGCGCCTACGAGCAGTACTTC. Its protein product is CASSLERASAYEQYF.

This clonotype came up many times. This beta chain came through as a stray read in a library set up for alpha chains, and its size says little. V is TRBV20-1 and J is TRBJ1-1; D is ambiguous. The CDR3 has 13 amino acids. CDR1 and CDR2 (germline): DFQATT, SNEGSKA (reference sequence). V was shortened by 1 base and J by 3 bases, with 9 bases between the two germline ends. DNA of the CDR3: TGCAGTGCTAGAGGGGCTCGGGACACTGAAGCTTTCTTT. This encodes CSARGARDTEAFF.

This clonotype was recorded many times. Because the library targeted alpha chains, this beta chain is an off-target read whose size means little. V is TRBV10-3 and J is TRBJ1-2, with TRBD1 identical over 7 bases. The V and J ends lost 2 bases and 4 bases, in that order; junction bases with no gene match: 7. The germline V gene has CDR1 ENHRY and CDR2 SYGVKD. The length of the CDR3 is 15 residues. The CDR3 reads CAISEVDRAAYGYTF. The CDR3 DNA follows: TGTGCCATCAGTGAGGTAGACAGGGCCGCCTATGGCTACACCTTC.

This clonotype was detected ten times or more. Because the library targeted alpha chains, this beta chain is an off-target read whose size means little. V usage is TRBV18 and J usage is TRBJ2-7; D is ambiguous. The CDR3 sequence is 14 residues long. Germline V gene sequence: CDR1 KGHSH, CDR2 LQKENI. V gave up 0 bases and J gave up 0 bases, with 6 bases separating them. The CDR3 here is CASSPPQTSYEQYF. The CDR3 bases are TGTGCCAGCTCACCACCCCAGACCTCCTACGAGCAGTACTTC.

The table lists this clonotype with many counts. Being off target in a library aimed at alpha chains, this beta chain has a size of little meaning. This chain links TRBV11-2 with TRBJ2-5, with D maybe TRBD2 (5 bases). There are 12 residues in the CDR3. V shed 5 bases and J shed 5 bases, with 9 bases lying between them. The germline CDR1 and CDR2 sequences are SGHAT and FQNNGV. The CDR3: CASSPQRETQYF. In DNA, the CDR3 is TGTGCCAGCAGCCCCCAGCGGGAGACCCAGTACTTC.

In its sample, this clonotype was seen many times. Because this beta chain is a stray read in a library intended to capture alpha chains, its abundance should not be given much weight. The chain couples TRBV28 to TRBJ1-2; perhaps TRBD1 as D (6 bases). Trimming removed 1 base at V and 6 bases at J, with 12 bases between. CDR1 and CDR2 from the germline V gene are MDHEN and SYDVKM. The CDR3 has 14 amino acids. CDR3 sequence (DNA): TGTGCCAGCAGTTTATCGTCGGGGGCTGATGGCTACACCTTC. Its translation is CASSLSSGADGYTF.

This clonotype has just a few counts. A library made for alpha chains picked up this beta chain off target, so its size means little. This chain links TRBV20-1 with TRBJ2-5; D might be TRBD2 (6 bases). With 3 bases removed from V and 5 bases from J, the gap between germline ends came to 13 bases. The CDR3 is 13 amino acids. Germline V gene lookup returns CDR1 DFQATT and CDR2 SNEGSKA (reference sequence). In nucleotides, the CDR3 is TGCAGTGCTAGGGGGGGATTTTTGGAGACCCAGTACTTC. As protein: CSARGGFLETQYF.

This clonotype was seen a handful of times. This beta chain is a stray sequence in a library constructed for alpha chains; its clone size is not meaningful. The CDR3 is CSPGQGLYNEQFF. The CDR3 nucleotides are TGCAGCCCCGGACAGGGTCTTTACAATGAGCAGTTCTTC. This chain links TRBV20-1 with TRBJ2-1; TRBD1 agrees at 8 bases. CDR3 length: 13 residues. Germline CDR1 is DFQATT and CDR2 is SNEGSKA (reference sequence).

This clonotype has at least ten counts. This beta chain lies outside the target of a library built for alpha chains; its clone size means little. The J gene is TRBJ2-7, the V gene TRBV28; D perhaps matches TRBD1 (6 bases). Trimming took off 4 bases at V and 5 bases at J, with 18 bases between the two ends. The CDR3 is 15 residues long. Germline assignment: CDR1 MDHEN and CDR2 SYDVKM. The CDR3 DNA is TGTGCCAGCAGTTCCCAATCAGGGGTTTCCCACGAGCAGTACTTC. Its translation: CASSSQSGVSHEQYF.

This clonotype has at least ten counts. The junction differs from germline at one of its ends, possibly a read error. This beta chain is an unintended read in a library built for alpha chains; its size means little. The chain carries TRBV27 and TRBJ2-1; D is ambiguous. Germline CDR1 reads MNHEY; CDR2 reads SMNVEV (reference sequence). CDR3 size: 11 residues. The CDR3 reads CASSSGYLCIF. CDR3 nucleotides: TGTGCCAGCAGTTCCGGGTATCTTTGTATCTTC.

This clonotype was recorded a few times. The library was built for alpha chains, so this beta chain is an off-target read and its size means little. This sequence joins TRBV9 and TRBJ2-1; D is unclear. CDR1 is SGDLS, CDR2 YYNGEE, per germline. Trimming took off 0 bases at V and 9 bases at J, with 16 bases between the two ends. The CDR3 runs to 15 residues. DNA of the CDR3: TGTGCCAGCAGCGTAGGACCCAGCCTCCACAGTGAGCAGTTCTTC. Encoded protein: CASSVGPSLHSEQFF.

This clonotype has ten or more counts. The library was designed around alpha chains, so this beta chain is a stray read whose abundance carries little weight. The V call is TRBV25-1, the J call TRBJ2-1; the match to TRBD2 covers 13 bases. The V gene's germline CDR1 is MGHDK and CDR2 SYGVNS. Losses at the gene ends were 4 bases for V and 2 bases for J; bases not matched to a gene: 5. There are 17 residues in the CDR3. The CDR3 sequence is CASSGSTSGGAYNEQFF. The CDR3, as DNA: TGTGCCAGCAGTGGGTCTACTAGCGGGGGGGCCTACAATGAGCAGTTCTTC.